This T cell receptor (beta chain) comes out of a study of CD8+CD57+ T cells in acquired aplastic anemia (dated by TCRdb to about 2018). With regard to the full study: DNA extracted from sorted CD4+ and CD8+ cells had a mean of approximately 3.4 ug, with a range of roughly 0.17 to 30 ug. CD8+CD57+ expansion was defined as a frequency above the mean frequency observed in healthy subjects.

Overall results and qualifications from the work: Some 30 CD8+ CDR3 sequences were shared between patients and controls but appeared highly expressed in patients and within their immunodominant clones. No significant difference in CD8+ Simpson's diversity was found between patients and healthy controls (P=0.060).

The patients picked for sequencing were ones in whom flow cytometry had shown an expansion of CD8+CD57+ cells. Every patient had severe acquired aplastic anemia, diagnosed using the International Study of Aplastic Anemia and Agranulocytosis and Camitta criteria. No therapy had been received by the patients at the time of blood sampling. TCR repertoires of sorted CD4+ and CD8+ blood T cells from severe aplastic anemia patients and healthy subjects were deep-sequenced in the study. In the USA, patient enrollment took place under clinicaltrials.gov protocols 00001620, 01623167, 00001397, 00071045, 00081523 and 00961064. Ficoll-Paque density gradient centrifugation was used to isolate peripheral blood mononuclear cells. CD4+ and CD8+ T cells were sorted by FACS or magnetic beads before DNA extraction. Profiling of TCR beta VDJ combinations and CDR3 sequences used genomic DNA as the template. An Illumina HiSeq 2000 was the platform used for TCR repertoire sequencing. The source study handled its data this way. Repertoires were assessed using TRBV/TRBJ rearrangement plots, CDR3 size and DJ length profiles, and Simpson's diversity index. Whichever DNA sequence was most abundant in the deep sequencing data was defined as the immunodominant clone. CDR3 amino acid sequences were checked for sharing across subjects and were also compared against the VDJdb database and published repertoires. The public reads were reanalyzed by TCRdb: fastp trimming at Q25, MiXCR alignment, in-frame beta chains only. Here each entry gathers all rows of one CDR3 protein and keeps the most common genes and DNA. TCRdb, rather than the study authors, made the V and J calls. The sample table holds over 250,000 distinct CDR3 sequences, of which roughly 53% were seen once. The ten largest account for around 1.2% of the sample.

The CDR3 runs 9 residues from the cysteine to the phenylalanine. Only the CDR3 portion is preserved as DNA: 27 bases, with reading frame beginning at the first base. Via the germline V gene, CDR1 is SQVTM and CDR2 ANQGSEA. V is reduced by 7 bases and J by 8 bases, leaving a spacing of 8 bases between them. Notes on this clonotype: No cognate antigen has been identified for it. One base away there is no much larger clone; base qualities are not given.

The rearrangement combines TRBV29-1 with TRBJ1-1; the D gene is unclear. This TCR derives from a human donor with aplastic anemia. Specimen: sorted CD4+, CD8+, or CD8+CD57+ T cells (not recorded which) from PBMCs. The CDR3 in this case is CSGGLEAFF. The DNA sequence is given as TGCAGCGGAGGACTGGAAGCTTTCTTT.